This TCR beta chain was captured by sequencing in a study of T cell responses to AZD1222 COVID-19 vaccine (dated by TCRdb to 2020 to 2023). For the wider study: AZD1222 recipients whose second dose came at about 4 weeks and those whose second dose came at about 12 weeks were combined into one group, since spike-specific TCR depth and breadth did not differ between the two schedules. A total of 230 or so trial participants underwent TCR sequencing, of whom 207 received two doses of AZD1222 and 26 received two doses of the MenACWY control vaccine. Trial participants were enrolled by age into subgroups of 18-55, 56-69 and 70-plus years, and about 150, 27 and 61 TCR-sequenced participants, respectively, were included in these subgroups.

The CDR3 regions of human TCRbeta chains were subjected to immunosequencing. Under the source paper's analysis protocol: Repertoire TCRs were checked for matches against a reference library of SARS-CoV-2-specific TCRs that had been generated using the MIRA antigen-specificity platform. Breadth was defined as the fraction of unique TCRs that were SARS-CoV-2-associated. Depth was defined as the fraction of total T cells that were SARS-CoV-2-associated. Using the MIRA data, every spike-specific TCR was mapped to the spike region that the TCR reacted to and assigned to either a CD4 or a CD8 class. Log10-transformed breadth and depth values were compared by one-way ANOVA with Sidak's multiple comparisons tests. TCRdb's version of the immuneACCESS table is confined to in-frame rearrangements and falls short of the full clone set. An unresolved V gene accounts for under half of the shortfall where checked; the remainder is of unknown origin. V and J calls and clone size are as listed in that table; D and trimming were resolved from the DNA. The table for this sample lists about 130,000 clones; 70% to 90% of them were counted only once. The leading ten clones occupy approximately 12% of the sample.

Trimming removed 6 bases from V and 2 bases from J, leaving 11 bases between the germline ends. CDR1 and CDR2, looked up from the germline V gene (reference sequence), are LNHDA and SQIVND. The CDR3 starts with the cysteine, ends with the phenylalanine, and has 14 residues. Only the CDR3 region is kept as DNA, spanning 42 bases read in frame from base 1. General conclusions and limits of the study: A significant rise in spike-specific TCR breadth and depth was observed after two AZD1222 doses relative to day 0 and relative to MenACWY recipients. Participants were mostly white British, with more females than males. The authors suggested clonal diversity may have been underestimated. Conclusions about previously exposed vaccinees are limited because only a handful of AZD1222 recipients were SARS-CoV-2 seropositive at baseline. Nearly half of unique spike-specific TCRs reportedly recognized epitopes outside regions mutated in the B.1.351 and B.1.1.7 variants. CD4 TCRs associated with the vaccine covered the entire spike protein, and the dominant responses were in regions 160-218 and 743-854. Because no samples from the day 14 peak response were available, repertoires could be characterized only after the peak T cell response. In the small 56-69-year group, the increase in depth fell short of significance, most likely because of low power.

On this clone: The antigen it recognizes is unknown. No per-base quality is available; no much larger clone lies one base away.

Per the publication, the time point label means: baseline before first vaccination. Samples from vaccinated people were obtained from the UK trials COV001 and COV002, which included a single-blind randomized controlled phase 2/3 trial of AZD1222 (ChAdOx1 nCoV-19) in healthy adults. For TCRbeta chain sequencing, PBMC samples were collected from trial participants at day 0 and at day 28 after the second dose. The sequence came from an adult in good health. Sequencing was performed on peripheral blood, taken on day 0 of AZD1222 vaccination. Recombination linked TRBV19 to TRBJ1-5, with the D gene not confidently named. In nucleotide form, the sequence is TGTGCCAGTAGACCCCTCGGGGGCAATCAGCCCCAGCATTTT. Its translation is CASRPLGGNQPQHF.